This TCR beta chain derives from a study of shared T cell receptors in the human thymus. Germline CDR1 is SGHNT and CDR2 is YYREEE (reference sequence). The CDR3 has 12 amino acids. The ends were cut back, 0 bases at V and 6 bases at J, with 7 bases in the middle. Assay: immunoSEQ multiplex PCR; the TCRdb copy retains only in-frame clones and omits some. Among some 400,000 clones listed, around 95% were seen once. The sample was thymocytes. This sequence was found in a human donor. The chain is built from TRBV5-4 and TRBJ2-7; D is undetermined. CDR3 DNA sequence: TGTGCCAGCAGCTTGGCCGAGCGCGAGCAGTACTTC. This sequence encodes CASSLAEREQYF.